This T cell receptor beta chain came from a study of blood T cell repertoires in COVID-19. This CDR3 is built from 14 residues. In germline, CDR1 is MGHRA, CDR2 YSYEKL. V shed 3 bases and J 7 bases; nucleotides not matched to a gene: 9. Libraries were prepared by immunoSEQ multiplex PCR; TCRdb keeps only in-frame clonotypes and omits some of them. The data show nearly 250,000 clones, 70% to 90% seen once. The chain joins TRBV4-1 to TRBJ2-7, with 7 bases aligning to TRBD2. Sequenced: PBMCs or T cells enriched from blood (not recorded which). This sequence originates from a man between 45 and 60 years old who had been exposed to COVID-19. CDR3 sequence (DNA): TGCGCCAGCAGCCACCACAAGAAGGGAGGGGAGCAGTACGTC. Translating gives CASSHHKKGGEQYV.